This T cell receptor (beta chain) derives from a study of blood T cell repertoires in COVID-19. The age range of participants was about 18 to 100 years, with residence in about two dozen US areas. Trimming cost V 7 bases and J 6 bases; bases outside gene matches: 9. The germline CDR1 and CDR2 sequences are SGHAT and FQDESV (reference sequence). The CDR3 totals 14 residues. This clone was counted a few times. Produced via immunoSEQ multiplex PCR; TCRdb's table is partial and in-frame only. The sample holds around 300,000 clones, roughly nine tenths seen once. Material for sequencing was PBMCs or T cells enriched from blood (not recorded which). J is TRBJ1-5 and V is TRBV11-1, with TRBD1 matching over 7 bases. The TCR sequence derives from a woman aged 18-35 years who had recovered from COVID-19. CDR3 DNA: TGTGCCAGCATCGCTACAGGGGCAGCTCAGCCCCAGCATTTT. It is translated as CASIATGAAQPQHF.